This TCR beta chain was profiled in a study of blood T cell repertoires in COVID-19. The overall study: The United States, Italy and Spain supplied acute and convalescent COVID-19 samples. PBMCs, B-cell-depleted T cells, or T cells provided the cDNA or gDNA that made up the material.

In the study's own analysis: Reference gene primer amplification yielded estimated nucleated cell counts. Sequencing was performed with immunoSEQ multiplex PCR; in TCRdb, only in-frame clones are kept and a portion is missing. V and J calls and clone size are those listed in that table; D and trimming were worked out from the DNA. This table holds 130,000 or so clones, 85% to 90% found once. Germline V CDR1 and CDR2: SGHAT, FQNNGV. V shed 3 bases and J 4 bases; nucleotides not matched to a gene: 5. The CDR3 is made up of 15 amino acids. This chain joins TRBV11-2 and TRBJ2-7; 11 bases fit TRBD2. Sequencing used peripheral blood. This clonotype was sampled from a man between 50 and 59 years old with acute or convalescent COVID-19. Here the CDR3 DNA reads TGTGCCAGCAGCTTTTCGGGACTAGCGGCTTACGAGCAGTACTTC. Translated: CASSFSGLAAYEQYF.